This T cell receptor beta chain was captured in a study of cytomegalovirus exposure and HLA in healthy donors. As for the study in general: An analysis done earlier identified about 100 million unique TCR beta sequences from 200 million or so T cells.

Both 60 Vbeta primers and 13 Jbeta primers went into the PCR. Method: immunoSEQ multiplex PCR; TCRdb's copy keeps in-frame clones and lacks some. The repertoire holds around 92,000 clones, with about 80% as singletons. As concerns this clone: Antigen: not known.

Germline CDR1 and CDR2: GTSNPN and SVGIG (reference sequence). The CDR3 runs to 13 residues. The V gene end was trimmed by 4 bases and the J gene end by 8 bases; junction bases not matched to a gene: 9. Overall study results and limits: Per a later analysis, HLA-associated TCR beta chains showed more clonal expansion than other, equally common TCR beta chains. It was only CMV serostatus that was available as immune exposure information.

The specimen was PBMCs. The TCR was taken from a man between 60 and 75 years old in good health and CMV-seropositive. V is TRBV30 and J is TRBJ1-2; 8 nucleotides agree with TRBD1. The CDR3 DNA reads as TGTGCCTGGACGATCCAGGGGGCGAGCGGCTACACCTTC. Translating it yields CAWTIQGASGYTF.